These 2 T cell receptor beta chains originate from one sample sequenced in a study of response to subunit inactivated influenza vaccine. TCRdb fed the RT-PCR reads into MiXCR, producing one record per CDR3 protein. There are about 520,000 distinct CDR3 sequences in the sample; more than 7% occur only once, and under 15% lies in the top ten. Here the sequenced sample was PBMCs from blood, taken roughly 24 months after vaccination. The receptor source for this set is a man aged 45 to 75 who received an inactivated influenza vaccine.

This chain joins TRBV7-2 and TRBJ2-7; tentative D call: TRBD1 (5 bases). The CDR3 runs 15 residues. In germline, CDR1 is SGHTA, CDR2 FQGNSA. V was pared by 5 bases and J by 7 bases, with 21 bases between. In DNA, the CDR3 is TGTGCCAGCAGCCCGCAGGGCCTCCCGGCCCTGGAGCAGTACTTC. Its protein is CASSPQGLPALEQYF.

This clonotype has ten or more counts. V gene TRBV29-1 combines with J gene TRBJ1-2, with 11 bases lining up with TRBD1. The V and J ends lost 6 bases and 7 bases, in that order; junction bases with no gene match: 4. Germline V gene lookup returns CDR1 SQVTM and CDR2 ANQGSEA. The CDR3 is made up of 12 amino acids. CDR3 loop: CSVGQGVVGYTF. In nucleotides, the CDR3 is TGCAGCGTGGGACAGGGGGTTGTTGGCTACACCTTC.